This is a list of T cell receptor beta chains from one sample in a study of early T cells in non-severe SARS-CoV-2 infection. TCRdb ran MiXCR on the 5' RACE reads and lists one entry per CDR3 protein. The sample lists under 60,000 distinct CDR3 sequences; under 9% were seen once. The sample here was whole blood, taken at baseline. These receptors were obtained from an adult who was a healthcare worker with PCR-confirmed SARS-CoV-2 infection or an uninfected control (not recorded which). CDR3s include the opening cysteine and the closing phenylalanine or tryptophan. A D gene is named only where the DNA matches it firmly. Expanded clones get a size class; other rows say once, few or many, or leave the size out.

cdr3_nt | cdr3_aa | clone_size | j_call | v_call | d_call
TGTGCCAGCAGGAGGGACTTCAGGACAGACTACGAGCAGTACTTC | CASRRDFRTDYEQYF | NA | TRBJ2-7 | TRBV6-5 | NA
TGTGCCAGCAGCAACTCCCAATACGACTATGGCTACACCTTC | CASSNSQYDYGYTF | many | TRBJ1-2 | TRBV7-9 | NA
TGCGCCAGCAAGGACAGGGATGACATGAACACTGAAGCTTTCTTT | CASKDRDDMNTEAFF | NA | TRBJ1-1 | TRBV5-1 | TRBD1
TGTGCCAGCAGAGTGGGACAGGCGAGCTCCTACGAGCAGTACTTC | CASRVGQASSYEQYF | few | TRBJ2-7 | TRBV28 | TRBD1
TGTGCCAGCAGGACAGGGGCAGGGAATCAGCCCCAGCATTTT | CASRTGAGNQPQHF | NA | TRBJ1-5 | TRBV7-8 | TRBD1
TGTGCCACCAGACGAAAGGAGGCGAACACCGGGGAGCTGTTTTTT | CATRRKEANTGELFF | NA | TRBJ2-2 | TRBV15 | NA
TGTGCCAGCACCCTCCCGGGGCGGGGGCCTAGCTCCTACAATGAGCAGTTCTTC | CASTLPGRGPSSYNEQFF | NA | TRBJ2-1 | TRBV12-3/TRBV12-4 | NA
TGTGCCAGCCGACAGGGGAACGAGAACGAGCAGTACTTC | CASRQGNENEQYF | few | TRBJ2-7 | TRBV18 | TRBD1
TGTGCCAGCAGCTCCTACCAGCGCACAGATACGCAGTATTTT | CASSSYQRTDTQYF | many | TRBJ2-3 | TRBV7-2 | NA
TGTGCCAGCAGCTCCAGGGAGAAGCTGAACACTGAAGCTTTCTTT | CASSSREKLNTEAFF | many | TRBJ1-1 | TRBV7-9 | NA
TGTGCCAGTAGTAACAGGATTATGAACACTGAAGCTTTCTTT | CASSNRIMNTEAFF | few | TRBJ1-1 | TRBV19 | NA
TGCGCCAGCAGCCTCGCCCTAAACTATGACTACACCTTC | CASSLALNYDYTF | NA | TRBJ1-2 | TRBV5-1 | NA
TGTGCCAGTATAGCGGGTTTCGAAGTAGCCAAAAACATTCAGTACTTC | CASIAGFEVAKNIQYF | many | TRBJ2-4 | TRBV2 | TRBD2
TGTGCCAGCAGTGAGAGGGTGAACACCGGGGAGCTGTTTTTT | CASSERVNTGELFF | many | TRBJ2-2 | TRBV25-1 | NA
TGTGCCATCAGTGAGTCCGGGACTAGGGACAATGAGCAGTTCTTC | CAISESGTRDNEQFF | few | TRBJ2-1 | TRBV10-3 | TRBD2
TGTGCCAGCAGCCAAGAATCACTAGTTTCCTACAATGAGCAGTTCTTC | CASSQESLVSYNEQFF | NA | TRBJ2-1 | TRBV3-1 | NA
TGTGCCAGTAGGGCGAAGGGTCAGCCCCAGCATTTT | CASRAKGQPQHF | many | TRBJ1-5 | TRBV19 | NA
TGCAGTGCCCCGGCGGACACCTCCTATGGCTACACCTTC | CSAPADTSYGYTF | few | TRBJ1-2 | TRBV20-1 | NA
TGTGCCAGCAGCCTCGTGAGACCAGATACGCAGTATTTT | CASSLVRPDTQYF | NA | TRBJ2-3 | TRBV7-2 | NA
TGTGCCAGCTCTAGAGGGAGCCAGGGGGCAACCTACGAGCAGTACTTC | CASSRGSQGATYEQYF | few | TRBJ2-7 | TRBV18 | TRBD1
TGTGCCAGCGGCAGGTGGGAGCGGGAGTACTATGAGCAGTTCTTC | CASGRWEREYYEQFF | NA | TRBJ2-1 | TRBV7-8 | TRBD2
TGTGCCAGTGGGGAGGGGGCCATCGACACCGGGGAGCTGTTTTTT | CASGEGAIDTGELFF | few | TRBJ2-2 | TRBV19 | NA
TGCAGTTCAACCGGGAGGGATGGCTACACCTTC | CSSTGRDGYTF | few | TRBJ1-2 | TRBV20-1 | NA
TGTGCCAGCAGCCCTATAGCGGGGGGCAATGAGCAGTTCTTC | CASSPIAGGNEQFF | NA | TRBJ2-1 | TRBV7-3 | TRBD2
TGTGCCAGCAGGAAACAGGGGATGGCAAGCAATGAGCAGTTCTTC | CASRKQGMASNEQFF | many | TRBJ2-1 | TRBV6-1 | TRBD1
TGTGCCAGCAGTGTGGATAGGGAGAACATTCAGTACTTC | CASSVDRENIQYF | NA | TRBJ2-4 | TRBV2 | NA